This T cell receptor beta chain stems from a study of human T cells and chemical hapten exposure. Study as a whole: Skin of the upper inner arm, about 2 cm by about 2 cm, received 2% DPC for sensitization.

With regard to this clonotype: What it binds is unknown.

Library construction involved attaching unique molecular identifiers to individual cDNA molecules, which allowed quantitative, reproducible TCR counting. TCRdb reprocessed the RACE reads via MiXCR and lists one record per CDR3 protein. The sample contains under 200,000 distinct CDR3 sequences, 25% to 35% of which appear only once. Time point described: patch test 3, about 24 weeks after DPC sensitization. Treatment here: therapeutic diphenylcyclopropenone sensitization with weekly scalp DPC. Overall study results and limits: TCRs above 1 in 1000 frequency stayed constant with DPC sensitization. Expanded TCRs formed significantly more large CDR3 similarity clusters than controls.

This CDR3 spans 13 amino acids. V lost 3 bases, J lost 0 bases, and 7 bases lay in between. CDR1 is DFQATT, CDR2 SNEGSKA, per germline (reference sequence). Sequenced here: whole blood, sampled in connection with sensitization to the hapten diphenylcyclopropenone (DPC). J is TRBJ2-3 and V is TRBV20-1; D gene uncertain. This clonotype originated in a woman aged 18-29 years with alopecia areata. Some clones in this sample may be carry-over from other donors' samples. This chain's CDR3 is CSARDVSTDTQYF. The CDR3 DNA reads TGCAGTGCTAGGGACGTAAGCACAGATACGCAGTATTTT.